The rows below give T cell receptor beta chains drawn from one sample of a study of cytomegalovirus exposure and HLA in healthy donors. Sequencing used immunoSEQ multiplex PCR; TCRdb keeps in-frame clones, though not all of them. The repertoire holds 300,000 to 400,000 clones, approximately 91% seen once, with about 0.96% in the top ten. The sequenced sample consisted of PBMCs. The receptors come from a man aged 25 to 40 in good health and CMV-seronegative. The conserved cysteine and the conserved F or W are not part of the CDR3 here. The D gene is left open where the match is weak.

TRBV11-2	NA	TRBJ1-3	ASSSAGSLGNTIY
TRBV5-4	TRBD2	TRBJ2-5	ASRSGTSGPQETQY
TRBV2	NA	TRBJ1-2	ASTPATGKDGYT
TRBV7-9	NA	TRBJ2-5	ASSLVQGSVETQY
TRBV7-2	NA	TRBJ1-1	ASSGGVNTEAF
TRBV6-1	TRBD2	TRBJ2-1	ASSGGLAGSSYNEQF
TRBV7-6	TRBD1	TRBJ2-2	ASSLEATGGVRRELF
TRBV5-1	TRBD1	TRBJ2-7	ASSPGTGSVQY
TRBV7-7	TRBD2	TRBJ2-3	ASSLEAGGTDTQY
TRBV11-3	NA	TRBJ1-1	ASSPGRGREAF
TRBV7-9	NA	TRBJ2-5	ASSGNFQETQY
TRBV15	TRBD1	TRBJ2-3	ATGNRGSFLTDTQY
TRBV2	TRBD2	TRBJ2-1	ASSRGAGGRYNEQF
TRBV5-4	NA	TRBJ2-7	ASSLGPGEAYEQY
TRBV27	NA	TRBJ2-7	ASKSGSSYEQY
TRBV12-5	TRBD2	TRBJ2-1	ASGGTSGGAYKNEQF
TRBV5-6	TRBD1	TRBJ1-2	ASSSPGTGGYKYYGYT
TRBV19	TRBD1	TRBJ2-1	ASSARTGGPLQLCV
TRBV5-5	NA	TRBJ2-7	ASSFSGYEQY
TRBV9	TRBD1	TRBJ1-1	ASRKTGGNTEAF
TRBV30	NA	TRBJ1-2	AWSVEAANYGYT
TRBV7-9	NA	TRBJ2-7	ASSSLRFPEQY
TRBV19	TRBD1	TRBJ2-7	ASSVTGGKSYEQY
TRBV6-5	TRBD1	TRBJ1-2	ASISRGPGGYT
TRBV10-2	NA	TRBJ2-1	ATQGFNEQF
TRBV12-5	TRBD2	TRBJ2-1	ASGSRSGGPHNEQF
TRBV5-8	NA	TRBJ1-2	ASSFGRSSGGYT
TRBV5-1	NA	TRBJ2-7	ASSFGVFYEQY
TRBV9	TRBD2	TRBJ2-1	ASSGSGGPPF
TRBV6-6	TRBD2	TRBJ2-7	VSGLAYEQY